The 27 T cell receptor beta chains presented below share a single source sample, sequenced in a study of STAT3 mutations in large granular lymphocyte leukemia. The antigens for these receptors are not known. The assay was immunoSEQ multiplex PCR, and TCRdb's table has in-frame clones only and misses some. Of roughly 9,700 clones in the sample, about 85% were seen once. Regarding the study as a whole: Every T-cell large granular lymphocyte leukemia patient had at least one immunodominant TCR beta clonotype.

The sample taken for sequencing was peripheral blood mononuclear cells. These TCRs come from a man aged 55 to 69 with T-cell large granular lymphocyte leukemia. Some clones in this sample may be carry-over from other donors' samples.

The chain carries TRBV7-2 and TRBJ1-5, with D perhaps matching TRBD1 (5 bases). Germline CDR1 SGHTA, CDR2 FQGNSA. This CDR3 has 17 amino acids. Trimming stripped 2 bases from V and 0 bases from J, with 14 bases between. The CDR3: CASSLRAGGYSNQPQHF. The CDR3 DNA reads as TGTGCCAGCAGCTTACGGGCGGGGGGGTATAGCAATCAGCCCCAGCATTTT.

CDR3 DNA: TGTGCCAGCAGCCAGTCCCCTGGGAGTACGCAGTATTTT. It yields the protein CASSQSPGSTQYF. The chain carries TRBV7-2 and TRBJ2-3; a possible D gene is TRBD2 (5 bases). The V gene lost 5 bases and the J gene lost 8 bases, with 14 bases spanning the gap. CDR3 length: 13 amino acids. Germline CDR1 and CDR2: SGHTA and FQGNSA. The full variable domain, with the rest looked up from reference TRBV7-2 and TRBJ2-3, is GAGVSQSPSNKVTEKGKDVELRCDPISGHTALYWYRQSLGQGLEFLIYFQGNSAPDKSGLPSDRFSAERTGGSVSTLTIQRTQQEDSAVYLCASSQSPGSTQYFGPGTRLTVL.

This clone showed up just a few times. The V and J genes are TRBV5-1 and TRBJ1-6; D uncertain. There are 14 residues in the CDR3. The germline V gene has CDR1 SGHRS and CDR2 YFSETQ. Trimming took off 3 bases at V and 4 bases at J, with 8 bases between the two ends. This chain's CDR3 is CASSSGEYNSPLHF. The DNA for the CDR3 is TGCGCCAGCAGCTCGGGCGAGTATAATTCACCCCTCCACTTT. Complete variable domain (other parts from reference TRBV5-1 and TRBJ1-6): KAGVTQTPRYLIKTRGQQVTLSCSPISGHRSVSWYQQTPGQGLQFLFEYFSETQRNKGNFPGRFSGRQFSNSRSEMNVSTLELGDSALYLCASSSGEYNSPLHFGNGTRLTVT.

The chain employs TRBV10-3 and TRBJ2-3; 8 nucleotides line up with TRBD2. J gave up 1 base and V 2 bases, and 5 bases lay outside the gene matches. Germline V CDR1 and CDR2: ENHRY, SYGVKD. The CDR3 has 16 amino acids. The CDR3 sequence: CAISEGTTSGTDTQYF. In DNA form, the CDR3 reads TGTGCCATCAGTGAGGGAACGACTAGCGGCACAGATACGCAGTATTTT.

The chain links TRBV7-9 to TRBJ2-3; D is unresolved. This CDR3 is built from 15 residues. Germline-derived CDR1 and CDR2 are SEHNR and FQNEAQ (reference sequence). The germline V and J ends were trimmed by 5 bases and 5 bases, with 17 bases remaining between them. CDR3 DNA sequence: TGTGCCAGCAGCGCCAATAACAATGCACAAGATACGCAGTATTTT. Residues: CASSANNNAQDTQYF.

The V and J genes are TRBV6-5 and TRBJ2-7; D could derive from TRBD1 or TRBD2 (5 bases each). V was shortened by 7 bases and J by 6 bases, with 10 bases between the two germline ends. The CDR3 is 11 amino acids. Germline V gives CDR1 MNHEY, CDR2 SVGAGI. The CDR3: CASIERGEQYF. The CDR3 region has the DNA TGTGCCAGCATAGAGAGGGGCGAGCAGTACTTC.

The CDR3 region has the DNA TGTGCCAGCAGCCATCTAGCGGGAGGATCGGGAGATACGCAGTATTTT. It encodes CASSHLAGGSGDTQYF. The chain combines TRBV5-4 with TRBJ2-3; 11 nucleotides match TRBD2. The germline V gene encodes CDR1 SGHNT and CDR2 YYREEE (reference sequence). The CDR3 spans 16 residues. With V trimmed by 4 bases and J by 5 bases, 9 bases remained unmatched.

The chain employs TRBV6-5 and TRBJ2-1; D gene uncertain. The CDR3 spans 10 residues. Germline V gene lookup returns CDR1 MNHEY and CDR2 SVGAGI. The germline V and J ends were trimmed by 8 bases and 8 bases, with 7 bases remaining between them. CDR3 in amino acids: CASGSHEQFF. CDR3 bases: TGTGCCAGCGGGTCTCATGAGCAGTTCTTC.

V is TRBV30 and J is TRBJ1-2; 8 bases are shared with TRBD1. After removal of 3 bases from V and 5 bases from J, the junction contained 14 bases not matched to a gene. In germline, CDR1 is GTSNPN, CDR2 SVGIG (reference sequence). The CDR3 is 16 amino acids. This chain's CDR3 is CAWSRDRSIQGYGYTF. CDR3 nucleotide sequence: TGTGCCTGGAGCCGGGACAGGTCAATACAGGGATATGGCTACACCTTC.

V usage is TRBV29-1 and J usage is TRBJ2-7, with D possibly matching TRBD2 (5 bases). The germline V gene encodes CDR1 SQVTM and CDR2 ANQGSEA. This CDR3 contains 11 residues. With 5 bases removed from V and 4 bases from J, the gap between germline ends came to 9 bases. This chain's CDR3 is CSVSEGYEQYF. DNA for the CDR3: TGCAGCGTTAGTGAGGGATACGAGCAGTACTTC.

This rearrangement joins TRBV18 to TRBJ1-5, with 8 bases that match TRBD1. V shed 3 bases, J shed 5 bases, and the junction held 6 bases outside the gene matches. Per the germline V gene, CDR1 is KGHSH and CDR2 is LQKENI. The CDR3 covers 15 residues. CDR3 loop: CASSPNPGGDQPQHF. For the CDR3, the DNA is TGTGCCAGCTCACCGAACCCAGGGGGCGATCAGCCCCAGCATTTT.

This chain connects TRBV7-2 to TRBJ2-7; TRBD2 matches at 11 bases. Germline trimming cut 5 bases from V and 3 bases from J; bases unmatched to any gene: 6. Germline V gene data show CDR1 as SGHTA and CDR2 as FQGNSA. This CDR3 is 15 amino acids long. The CDR3 nucleotides read TGTGCCAGCAGCCCCCCTAGCGGGAGGAACTACGAGCAGTACTTC. Amino acids: CASSPPSGRNYEQYF.

This clone came up once. CDR3 residues: CASSPLEGSTDTQYF. The CDR3 DNA reads as TGTGCCAGCTCACCCCTGGAGGGTAGCACAGATACGCAGTATTTT. The chain carries TRBV18 and TRBJ2-3; maybe TRBD2 (6 bases). The CDR3 is made up of 15 amino acids. The germline CDR1 and CDR2 sequences are KGHSH and LQKENI. V dropped 3 bases and J dropped 0 bases, with 10 bases sitting between them.

This chain uses TRBV7-9 with TRBJ2-7; TRBD2 matches at 8 bases. J lost 2 bases, V lost 4 bases, and 7 bases had no gene match. This CDR3 is 15 amino acids long. Germline-derived CDR1 and CDR2 are SEHNR and FQNEAQ (reference sequence). CDR3: CASSSLTSATYEQYF. For the CDR3, the DNA is TGTGCCAGCAGCTCGTTGACTAGCGCGACCTACGAGCAGTACTTC.

This sequence joins TRBV5-4 and TRBJ1-1, with D hard to call. V was pared by 1 base and J by 6 bases, with 10 bases between. Germline lookup yields CDR1 SGHNT and CDR2 YYREEE (reference sequence). This CDR3 region has 13 residues. CDR3 loop: CASSLPGKAEAFF. DNA for the CDR3: TGTGCCAGCAGCTTGCCGGGGAAGGCTGAAGCTTTCTTT.

This chain joins TRBV6-5 and TRBJ2-7; perhaps TRBD2 as D (5 bases). This CDR3 has 14 residues. The germline CDR1 and CDR2 sequences are MNHEY and SVGAGI. Deletions cut 2 bases from V and 0 bases from J, with 8 bases between. This chain's CDR3 is CASSYRGSSYEQYF. The CDR3, as DNA: TGTGCCAGCAGTTACCGTGGGAGCTCCTACGAGCAGTACTTC.

J is TRBJ1-2 and V is TRBV7-9; no reliable D call. The germline V gene encodes CDR1 SEHNR and CDR2 FQNEAQ (reference sequence). This CDR3 contains 13 residues. V lost 2 bases and J 8 bases, leaving 12 bases between the germline ends. CDR3 protein: CASSLLSIGGYTF. Here the CDR3 DNA reads TGTGCCAGCAGCTTACTGTCGATCGGGGGCTACACCTTC.

The chain employs TRBV15 and TRBJ2-5; 12 nucleotides match TRBD1. The CDR3 loop spans 16 amino acids. The J segment lost 5 bases and the V segment lost 1 base, leaving 5 bases of the junction unmatched. CDR1 LNHNV and CDR2 YYDKDF come from the germline V gene (reference sequence). Here the CDR3 reads CATSRGDRGRRETQYF. The DNA of the CDR3 is TGTGCCACCAGCAGAGGGGACAGGGGGCGAAGGGAGACCCAGTACTTC. The whole variable domain, remainder taken from reference TRBV15 and TRBJ2-5, is DAMVIQNPRYQVTQFGKPVTLSCSQTLNHNVMYWYQQKSSQAPKLLFHYYDKDFNNEADTPDNFQSRRPNTSFCFLDIRSPGLGDTAMYLCATSRGDRGRRETQYFGPGTRLLVL.

The chain combines TRBV4-3 with TRBJ1-4, with 8 bases identical to TRBD1. Germline V gene lookup returns CDR1 LGHNA and CDR2 YSLEER. This CDR3 has 15 amino acids. V lost 1 base, J lost 8 bases, and 6 bases stayed unmatched. DNA of the CDR3: TGCGCCAGCAGCCAAGTGGGACAGGCGAGGGAAAAACTGTTTTTT. Its protein is CASSQVGQAREKLFF.

This clone came up once. Here the CDR3 DNA reads TGCGCCAGCAGCTCCGACACTAGCGGAAGGTACAATGAGCAGTTCTTC. Residues: CASSSDTSGRYNEQFF. The chain is built from TRBV5-1 and TRBJ2-1; 8 bases map to TRBD2. After removal of 3 bases from V and 4 bases from J, the junction contained 9 bases not matched to a gene. The CDR3 is 16 amino acids. Germline CDR1 reads SGHRS; CDR2 reads YFSETQ.

The gene calls are TRBV5-1 and TRBJ2-3; TRBD2 might be the D (6 bases). CDR3 length: 17 residues. V lost 0 bases and J lost 2, with 16 bases in between. Germline CDR1 SGHRS, CDR2 YFSETQ. Written as DNA, the CDR3 is TGCGCCAGCAGCTTGGCCGTGGGGCGGGGTCCCACAGATACGCAGTATTTT. Protein: CASSLAVGRGPTDTQYF.

The chain recombines TRBV7-2 with TRBJ1-5; D is ambiguous. The CDR3 consists of 12 residues. Germline V lookup: CDR1 SGHTA, CDR2 FQGNSA. V was trimmed by 5 bases and J by 5 bases, leaving 7 bases between them. In DNA form, the CDR3 reads TGTGCCAGCAGCCTTAACGATCAGCCCCAGCATTTT. Its translation is CASSLNDQPQHF.

The rearrangement links TRBV18 to TRBJ2-5; 9 bases are a match to TRBD2. J lost 5 bases, V lost 4 bases, and 11 bases had no gene match. The germline CDR1 and CDR2 sequences are KGHSH and LQKENI. CDR3 size: 16 residues. The CDR3 nucleotides are TGTGCCAGCTCACAAAGCCTGGCGGGAGGGCAGGAGACCCAGTACTTC. Protein sequence: CASSQSLAGGQETQYF.

The chain uses TRBV5-4 and TRBJ1-5, with D hard to call. CDR1 is SGHNT, CDR2 YYREEE, per germline (reference sequence). The ends were cut back, 4 bases at V and 1 base at J, with 9 bases in the middle. The CDR3 contains 14 residues. In DNA form, the CDR3 reads TGTGCCAGCAGCGACGTAGGGAGCAATCAGCCCCAGCATTTT. It specifies CASSDVGSNQPQHF.

The V gene is TRBV4-2, the J gene TRBJ2-7; 13 bases align to TRBD2. Germline V gene lookup returns CDR1 LGHNA and CDR2 YNFKEQ. The junction had 16 bases not matched to a gene; V was cut back by 3 bases and J by 5 bases. The CDR3 contains 19 residues. The CDR3 loop reads CASSHAPPSRLAGGNEQYF. The CDR3 DNA reads as TGTGCCAGCAGCCATGCTCCCCCGAGCCGACTAGCGGGAGGCAACGAGCAGTACTTC.

The genes are TRBV19 and TRBJ2-6; 10 bases agree with TRBD1. V trimming: 5 bases; J trimming: 2 bases; junction bases outside the gene matches: 15. Looked up from germline, CDR1 is LNHDA and CDR2 is SQIVND (reference sequence). The CDR3 loop spans 20 amino acids. The CDR3: CASSLTTGGTGAAGANVLTF. In DNA form, the CDR3 reads TGTGCCAGTAGTCTCACAACAGGGGGGACAGGGGCAGCTGGGGCCAACGTCCTGACTTTC.

V gene TRBV10-3 combines with J gene TRBJ2-3; perhaps TRBD1 as D (6 bases). This CDR3 region has 14 residues. Germline values: CDR1 ENHRY, CDR2 SYGVKD. V dropped 6 bases and J dropped 1 base, with 11 bases sitting between them. Written as DNA, the CDR3 is TGTGCCATCAGCCCAGGGGACGGCACAGATACGCAGTATTTT. Its protein product is CAISPGDGTDTQYF.